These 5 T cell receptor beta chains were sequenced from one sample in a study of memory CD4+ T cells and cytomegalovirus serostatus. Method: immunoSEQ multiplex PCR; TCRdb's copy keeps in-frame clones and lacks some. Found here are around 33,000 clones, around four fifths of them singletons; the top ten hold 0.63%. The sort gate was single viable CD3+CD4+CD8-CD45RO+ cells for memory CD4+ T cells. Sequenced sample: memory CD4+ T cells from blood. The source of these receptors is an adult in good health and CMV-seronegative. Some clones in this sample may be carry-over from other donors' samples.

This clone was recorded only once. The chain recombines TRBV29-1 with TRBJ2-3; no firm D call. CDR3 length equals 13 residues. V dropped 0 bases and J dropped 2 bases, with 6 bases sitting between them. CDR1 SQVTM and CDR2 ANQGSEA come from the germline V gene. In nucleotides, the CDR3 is TGCAGCGTTGAAGACCAGTTCACAGATACGCAGTATTTT. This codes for CSVEDQFTDTQYF.

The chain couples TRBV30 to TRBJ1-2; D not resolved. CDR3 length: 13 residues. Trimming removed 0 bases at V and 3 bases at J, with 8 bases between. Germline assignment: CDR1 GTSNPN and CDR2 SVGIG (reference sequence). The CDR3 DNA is TGTGCCTGGAGTGTAGGCGGCTACTATGGCTACACCTTC. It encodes CAWSVGGYYGYTF. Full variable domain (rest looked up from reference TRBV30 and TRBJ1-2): SQTIHQWPATLVQPVGSPLSLECTVEGTSNPNLYWYRQAAGRGLQLLFYSVGIGQISSEVPQNLSASRPQDRQFILSSKKLLLSDSGFYLCAWSVGGYYGYTFGSGTRLTVV.

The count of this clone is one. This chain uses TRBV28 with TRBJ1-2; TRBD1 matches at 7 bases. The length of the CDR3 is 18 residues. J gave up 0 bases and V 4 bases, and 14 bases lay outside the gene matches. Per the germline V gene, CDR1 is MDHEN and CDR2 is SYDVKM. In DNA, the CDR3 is TGTGCCAGCAGTTCCTTATTGGCCGAGACAGGGTCTAACTATGGCTACACCTTC. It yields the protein CASSSLLAETGSNYGYTF.

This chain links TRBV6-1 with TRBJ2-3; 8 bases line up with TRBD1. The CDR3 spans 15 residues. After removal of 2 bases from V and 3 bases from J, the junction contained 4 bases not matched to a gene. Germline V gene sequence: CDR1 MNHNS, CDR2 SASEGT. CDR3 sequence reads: CASSERTGRTDTQYF. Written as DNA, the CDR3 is TGTGCCAGCAGTGAAAGGACAGGGCGAACAGATACGCAGTATTTT.

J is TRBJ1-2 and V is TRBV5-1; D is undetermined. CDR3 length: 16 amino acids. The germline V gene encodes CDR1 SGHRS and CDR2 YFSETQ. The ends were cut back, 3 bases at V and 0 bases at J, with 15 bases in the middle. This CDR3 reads CASSSSPNTANYGYTF. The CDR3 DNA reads TGCGCCAGCAGCTCTTCCCCTAACACAGCTAACTATGGCTACACCTTC.